Below, 27 T cell receptor beta chains from the same sample are listed, as sequenced in a study of T cells after yellow fever vaccination. From the 5' RACE reads, TCRdb called clonotypes with MiXCR, one entry per CDR3 protein. The sample contains about 300,000 distinct CDR3 sequences, 6.5% to 8.5% of which appear only once. The source was PBMCs, collected around 45 days after the first yellow fever vaccination. The receptors were sampled from a man between 18 and 35 years old who received the YFV17D yellow fever vaccine.

There are a few counts of this clonotype. The V gene is TRBV19, the J gene TRBJ2-5; D is undetermined. The CDR3 consists of 13 residues. V lost 3 bases, J lost 5 bases, and 10 bases lay in between. The germline gives CDR1 LNHDA, CDR2 SQIVND (reference sequence). The CDR3: CASSMGLGETQYF. DNA of the CDR3: TGTGCCAGTAGTATGGGTCTAGGTGAGACCCAGTACTTC.

The rearrangement uses TRBV2 and TRBJ2-5; 8 nucleotides agree with TRBD2. The J segment lost 5 bases and the V segment lost 6 bases, leaving 5 bases of the junction unmatched. This CDR3 contains 13 residues. Germline V gene sequence: CDR1 SNHLY, CDR2 FYNNEI. CDR3 in DNA: TGTGCCAGCAGCGGACTAGCCTTTGAGACCCAGTACTTC. As protein: CASSGLAFETQYF.

This clonotype appeared many times. This sequence joins TRBV5-1 and TRBJ1-1; 7 nucleotides agree with TRBD1. The CDR3 is 14 residues long. V lost 3 bases and J lost 4; bases outside the gene matches: 6. The germline V gene has CDR1 SGHRS and CDR2 YFSETQ. The CDR3 reads CASSSQGSGTEAFF. CDR3 DNA: TGCGCCAGCAGCTCACAGGGGAGCGGCACTGAAGCTTTCTTT.

Only a few counts were recorded for this clonotype. CDR3 DNA: TGTGCCAGCAGCTTACTAGCGGGGGGGAACACAGATACGCAGTATTTT. It codes for CASSLLAGGNTDTQYF. V is TRBV7-2 and J is TRBJ2-3; 12 positions agree with TRBD2. Germline V CDR1 and CDR2: SGHTA, FQGNSA. This CDR3 region has 16 residues. V gave up 2 bases and J gave up 2 bases; unmatched junction bases: 2.

This clonotype came up many times. The chain employs TRBV7-2 and TRBJ2-2, with no clear D. Germline CDR1 reads SGHTA; CDR2 reads FQGNSA. The CDR3 is 16 amino acids. Trimming removed 6 bases at V and 7 bases at J, with 21 bases between. In nucleotides, the CDR3 is TGTGCCAGCAGTTTTAGAGAGGCCCGGTGGAACGGGGAGCTGTTTTTT. This encodes CASSFREARWNGELFF. The full variable domain, rest sourced from reference TRBV7-2 and TRBJ2-2, is GAGVSQSPSNKVTEKGKDVELRCDPISGHTALYWYRQSLGQGLEFLIYFQGNSAPDKSGLPSDRFSAERTGGSVSTLTIQRTQQEDSAVYLCASSFREARWNGELFFGEGSRLTVL.

This clonotype was seen repeatedly, ten times or more. The rearrangement uses TRBV19 and TRBJ1-5, with 7 bases identical to TRBD1. CDR1 is LNHDA and CDR2 is SQIVND in the germline V gene (reference sequence). The ends lost 6 bases at V and 4 bases at J; junction bases unmatched: 6. The CDR3 has 14 residues. CDR3 residues: CASSPGGRNQPQHF. CDR3 in DNA: TGTGCCAGTAGCCCAGGGGGAAGAAATCAGCCCCAGCATTTT.

This clonotype was recorded a few times. The chain links TRBV12-3 or TRBV12-4 to TRBJ2-2; D not certain. The ends were cut back, 5 bases at V and 0 bases at J, with 19 bases in the middle. The CDR3 runs 18 residues. CDR3 loop: CASSHLPLLSANTGELFF. The CDR3 coding sequence is TGTGCCAGCAGTCACCTACCCCTCCTGAGTGCGAACACCGGGGAGCTGTTTTTT.

The chain combines TRBV6-5 with TRBJ1-6, with 8 bases fitting TRBD1. The V and J ends lost 6 bases and 10 bases, in that order; junction bases with no gene match: 14. The CDR3 is 16 amino acids. Germline CDR1 MNHEY, CDR2 SVGAGI. The CDR3 DNA reads TGTGCCAGCAGCTCTCGAACAGGGGGGGGATACTCACCCCTCCACTTT. This encodes CASSSRTGGGYSPLHF.

To note about this clonotype: A much larger clone differs from this one at a single base, so this may be a read error. This chain connects TRBV5-1 to TRBJ1-4, with a possible D match to TRBD1 (6 bases). This CDR3 is 13 amino acids long. Germline assignment: CDR1 SGHRS and CDR2 YFSETQ. CDR3 coding DNA: TGCGCCAGCAGCGGGGGCGTCAATGATAAACTGTTTTTT. It yields the protein CASSGGVNDKLFF.

The table lists this clonotype with a few counts. The V and J genes are TRBV5-1 and TRBJ2-1; TRBD2 matches at 11 bases. The CDR3 covers 15 residues. V lost 3 bases, J lost 4 bases, and 3 bases stayed unmatched. Germline V CDR1 and CDR2: SGHRS, YFSETQ. CDR3 in amino acids: CASSSPSGGYNEQFF. CDR3 bases: TGCGCCAGCAGCTCGCCTAGCGGGGGGTACAATGAGCAGTTCTTC.

In this sample, this clonotype turned up many times. The chain carries TRBV12-3 or TRBV12-4 and TRBJ2-5; perhaps TRBD2 as D (6 bases). This CDR3 has 15 residues. V was cut by 5 bases and J by 2 bases, with 15 bases left in between. The CDR3 reads CASSVQAGYQETQYF. In DNA form, the CDR3 reads TGTGCCAGCAGTGTGCAAGCGGGCTATCAAGAGACCCAGTACTTC.

This clonotype was picked up many times. The chain recombines TRBV20-1 with TRBJ1-2, with D unresolved. The CDR3 is 13 amino acids. V lost 5 bases and J 0 bases, leaving 10 bases between the germline ends. Germline values: CDR1 DFQATT, CDR2 SNEGSKA (reference sequence). The CDR3 region has the DNA TGCAGTGCTGCCCGGCCCACTAACTATGGCTACACCTTC. Residues: CSAARPTNYGYTF.

The sample holds many counts of this clonotype. The V gene is TRBV25-1, the J gene TRBJ2-1, with D maybe TRBD2 (6 bases). Looked up from germline, CDR1 is MGHDK and CDR2 is SYGVNS. The CDR3 is 16 amino acids. Trimming removed 7 bases from V and 9 bases from J, with 25 bases in between. The CDR3 DNA reads TGTGCCAGCATGGGGAACGGCGGGGAAGCCGTCGGTGAGCAGTTCTTC. It specifies CASMGNGGEAVGEQFF.

The sample holds a few counts of this clonotype. CDR3 coding DNA: TGCAGCGTGAGGGGGACAGGGAAAGAATATGCCGGGGAGCTGTTTTTT. It encodes CSVRGTGKEYAGELFF. The rearrangement joins TRBV29-1 to TRBJ2-2, with 9 bases lining up with TRBD1. This CDR3 is built from 16 residues. Germline V gives CDR1 SQVTM, CDR2 ANQGSEA. Losses at the gene ends were 6 bases for V and 6 bases for J; bases not matched to a gene: 14.

The J gene is TRBJ1-5, the V gene TRBV19; 8 bases align to TRBD1. The CDR3 totals 15 residues. The V segment lost 0 bases and the J segment 6 bases; nucleotides outside the gene matches: 4. Per germline, CDR1 LNHDA and CDR2 SQIVND (reference sequence). CDR3 DNA sequence: TGTGCCAGTAGTATAGAACGACAGGGGCTTCAGCCCCAGCATTTT. Its translation: CASSIERQGLQPQHF. The full variable domain, completed using reference TRBV19 and TRBJ1-5, is DGGITQSPKYLFRKEGQNVTLSCEQNLNHDAMYWYRQDPGQGLRLIYYSQIVNDFQKGDIAEGYSVSREKKESFPLTVTSAQKNPTAFYLCASSIERQGLQPQHFGDGTRLSIL.

This clonotype was detected only a few times. V is TRBV30 and J is TRBJ2-1; possible D gene TRBD1, 6 bases. With 8 bases removed from V and 4 bases from J, the gap between germline ends came to 12 bases. The length of the CDR3 is 12 residues. Germline assignment: CDR1 GTSNPN and CDR2 SVGIG (reference sequence). This chain's CDR3 is CARVTGYNEQFF. The CDR3 DNA follows: TGTGCCCGAGTGACAGGATACAATGAGCAGTTCTTC.

This clonotype was seen a handful of times. For the CDR3, the DNA is TGTGCCAGCAGTTTAGCCGTGGGAAACATTCAGTACTTC. It yields the protein CASSLAVGNIQYF. The rearrangement links TRBV12-3 or TRBV12-4 to TRBJ2-4, with unresolved D. The CDR3 sequence is 13 residues long. Deletions cut 0 bases from V and 6 bases from J, with 6 bases between.

This clonotype showed up just a few times. The chain links TRBV6-2 or TRBV6-3 to TRBJ2-7; 11 bases agree with TRBD2. The CDR3 is 15 residues long. The V gene's germline CDR1 is MNHEY and CDR2 SVGEGT. V gave up 4 bases and J gave up 4 bases; unmatched junction bases: 6. This CDR3 reads CASSSALAGAYEQYF. DNA of the CDR3: TGTGCCAGCAGTTCAGCACTAGCGGGGGCGTACGAGCAGTACTTC.

This sequence joins TRBV7-2 and TRBJ1-6; D gene ambiguous. The CDR3 sequence is 15 residues long. Trimming removed 2 bases at V and 7 bases at J, with 12 bases between. CDR1 SGHTA and CDR2 FQGNSA come from the germline V gene. CDR3 DNA: TGTGCCAGCAGCTTATCCGGCAGCAAAAATTCACCCCTCCACTTT. It specifies CASSLSGSKNSPLHF.

The sample holds a few counts of this clonotype. The rearrangement uses TRBV6-5 and TRBJ2-3; D is possibly TRBD1 or TRBD2 (6 bases each). CDR3 size: 15 residues. With 2 bases removed from V and 2 bases from J, the gap between germline ends came to 11 bases. Germline assignment: CDR1 MNHEY and CDR2 SVGAGI. CDR3 DNA: TGTGCCAGCAGTTACGCGGGACAAAACACAGATACGCAGTATTTT. Its protein product is CASSYAGQNTDTQYF.

The chain has TRBV19 and TRBJ1-4; D may be TRBD1 (5 bases). The CDR3 has 14 amino acids. The V and J ends lost 3 bases and 6 bases respectively, with 11 bases between them. CDR1 and CDR2 (germline): LNHDA, SQIVND (reference sequence). CDR3 loop: CASSIRQGDEKLFF. In DNA form, the CDR3 reads TGTGCCAGTAGTATCCGGCAGGGTGATGAAAAACTGTTTTTT. Using reference TRBV19 and TRBJ1-4 for the parts outside the CDR3, the full variable domain is DGGITQSPKYLFRKEGQNVTLSCEQNLNHDAMYWYRQDPGQGLRLIYYSQIVNDFQKGDIAEGYSVSREKKESFPLTVTSAQKNPTAFYLCASSIRQGDEKLFFGSGTQLSVL.

The chain has TRBV28 and TRBJ1-6, with 8 bases lining up with TRBD1. In germline, CDR1 is MDHEN, CDR2 SYDVKM. V was clipped by 5 bases and J by 7 bases; unmatched bases: 7. The CDR3 totals 15 residues. The CDR3 nucleotides are TGTGCCAGCAGTAACCCGACAGGGGTAAATTCACCCCTCCACTTT. It specifies CASSNPTGVNSPLHF.

This clonotype was seen a handful of times. The rearrangement links TRBV7-2 to TRBJ1-5; D is unresolved. The V end lost 1 base, the J end lost 5 bases, and 9 bases lay between the germline ends. This CDR3 is built from 14 residues. Per germline, CDR1 SGHTA and CDR2 FQGNSA. The CDR3 sequence: CASSLGHQYQPQHF. DNA for the CDR3: TGTGCCAGCAGCTTAGGGCACCAATATCAGCCCCAGCATTTT.

This clonotype was seen repeatedly, ten times or more. The chain links TRBV2 to TRBJ2-6, with 10 bases fitting TRBD1. The junction had 1 base not matched to a gene; V was cut back by 3 bases and J by 2 bases. CDR1 and CDR2 (germline): SNHLY, FYNNEI. The CDR3 has 16 residues. The CDR3 region is CASSEGQGPGANVLTF. CDR3 DNA sequence: TGTGCCAGCAGTGAGGGACAGGGGCCTGGGGCCAACGTCCTGACTTTC.

The rearrangement joins TRBV4-3 to TRBJ1-2; D is uncertain. Between the trimmed V and J ends, which lost 0 bases and 1 base, there was a span of 12 bases. The CDR3 runs to 16 residues. The germline gives CDR1 LGHNA, CDR2 YSLEER. The CDR3 bases are TGCGCCAGCAGCCAAGAAGTTGGCGGGCGTAACTATGGCTACACCTTC. Protein sequence: CASSQEVGGRNYGYTF.

In its sample, this clonotype was seen a few times. This chain connects TRBV7-6 to TRBJ2-1; D remains unclear. Looked up from germline, CDR1 is SGHVS and CDR2 is FNYEAQ. V was cut by 1 base and J by 9 bases, with 4 bases left in between. The CDR3 length is 11 residues. Here the CDR3 reads CASSLGSEQFF. The CDR3 DNA follows: TGTGCCAGCAGCTTAGGCAGTGAGCAGTTCTTC.

This clonotype has just a few counts. The chain recombines TRBV9 with TRBJ2-5; TRBD2 agrees at 7 bases. Losses at the gene ends were 0 bases for V and 9 bases for J; bases not matched to a gene: 5. The germline V gene encodes CDR1 SGDLS and CDR2 YYNGEE. This CDR3 has 13 residues. DNA for the CDR3: TGTGCCAGCAGCGTAGCCGGGAGCGGGGCCCAGTACTTC. It specifies CASSVAGSGAQYF.